The 22 T cell receptor beta chains presented below share a single source sample, sequenced in a study of cytomegalovirus exposure and HLA in healthy donors. This PCR relied on a set of 60 Vbeta primers and 13 Jbeta primers. Data came from immunoSEQ multiplex PCR; TCRdb stores just in-frame clones and leaves some out. The sample includes about 160,000 clones. Sequenced sample: PBMCs. The receptor source for this set is a man aged 25-40 years in good health and CMV-seronegative.

The chain combines TRBV7-9 with TRBJ2-7; 7 bases are a match to TRBD1. The CDR3 consists of 14 residues. The V gene's germline CDR1 is SEHNR and CDR2 FQNEAQ (reference sequence). Trimming at V came to 5 bases and at J to 2 bases, leaving 6 bases not matched to a gene. In nucleotides, the CDR3 is TGTGCCAGCAGCGCCAGGGACAGTGCCTACGAGCAGTACTTC. Its protein product is CASSARDSAYEQYF.

Turning to this clone: Other DNA sequences in this sample translate to the same CDR3. This chain uses TRBV5-1 with TRBJ2-5; D is possibly TRBD2 (5 bases). Germline loops: CDR1 SGHRS, CDR2 YFSETQ. The V gene lost 5 bases and the J gene lost 5 bases, with 7 bases spanning the gap. This CDR3 has 11 amino acids. The CDR3: CASSSGETQYF. CDR3 DNA: TGCGCCAGCAGTTCGGGGGAGACCCAGTACTTC.

The rearrangement links TRBV28 to TRBJ1-1; no clear D gene. CDR3 length equals 13 residues. The ends were cut back, 10 bases at V and 4 bases at J, with 16 bases in the middle. Germline values: CDR1 MDHEN, CDR2 SYDVKM. The CDR3 reads CAIVTSSATEAFF. The CDR3 region has the DNA TGTGCCATCGTGACTTCGTCAGCCACTGAAGCTTTCTTT.

This chain uses TRBV27 with TRBJ2-3; the D gene is possibly TRBD2 (5 bases). Trimming removed 5 bases at V and 2 bases at J, with 17 bases between. Germline V gene data show CDR1 as MNHEY and CDR2 as SMNVEV (reference sequence). The CDR3 sequence is 16 residues long. CDR3 loop: CASSPSRLASTDTQYF. The CDR3 DNA reads as TGTGCCAGCAGTCCAAGTAGGCTAGCCTCCACAGATACGCAGTATTTT.

This CDR3 is CASSLLGEAFF. The CDR3, as DNA: TGTGCCAGCAGCCTCCTAGGTGAAGCTTTCTTT. The chain couples TRBV11-2 to TRBJ1-1; D gene uncertain. Trimming took off 5 bases at V and 7 bases at J, with 8 bases between the two ends. Germline lookup yields CDR1 SGHAT and CDR2 FQNNGV. The length of the CDR3 is 11 residues.

The chain is built from TRBV6-1 and TRBJ2-2; 8 positions agree with TRBD2. Germline lookup yields CDR1 MNHNS and CDR2 SASEGT. V was pared by 3 bases and J by 6 bases, with 12 bases of the junction left unmatched. This CDR3 region has 17 residues. The CDR3 DNA reads as TGTGCCAGCAGTGATCGGACTAGCTTCATTGTAGCCGGGGAGCTGTTTTTT. Its translation is CASSDRTSFIVAGELFF.

This chain joins TRBV25-1 and TRBJ2-5; D is perhaps TRBD1 (5 bases). With the DNA end fitting TRBJ2-7 better, the J assignment may be wrong. This CDR3 contains 16 residues. Germline lookup yields CDR1 MGHDK and CDR2 SYGVNS. CDR3 in DNA: TGTGCCAGCAGTGAATGGGCAGGGAACGGTATCTACGAGCAGTACTTC. Its translation is CASSEWAGNGIYEQYF.

The chain is built from TRBV5-6 and TRBJ1-1, with D maybe TRBD1 (5 bases). From germline, CDR1 is SGHDT and CDR2 YYEEEE. The CDR3 is 14 amino acids. Trimming removed 3 bases from V and 1 base from J, with 10 bases in between. The CDR3 reads CASSWATGNTEAFF. In DNA, the CDR3 is TGTGCCAGCAGCTGGGCCACAGGGAACACTGAAGCTTTCTTT.

The chain employs TRBV7-3 and TRBJ2-3; maybe TRBD2 (6 bases). CDR1 and CDR2 from the germline V gene are SGHTA and FQGTGA. The CDR3 is made up of 13 amino acids. Deletions cut 9 bases from V and 2 bases from J, with 12 bases between. In DNA, the CDR3 is TGTGCCAGTTGCTTACTAGCCACAGATACGCAGTATTTT. The encoded protein is CASCLLATDTQYF.

This rearrangement joins TRBV10-2 to TRBJ2-6, with D possibly TRBD1 on 5 matching bases. V lost 4 bases to trimming and J lost 3 bases, with 10 bases between them. There are 15 residues in the CDR3. Germline V gene lookup returns CDR1 WSHSY and CDR2 SAAADI. The CDR3 region is CASSGVGVGANVLTF. CDR3 coding DNA: TGCGCCAGCAGTGGTGTAGGGGTTGGGGCCAACGTCCTGACTTTC.

The rearrangement links TRBV28 to TRBJ1-2; tentatively, D is TRBD1 (6 bases). V was clipped by 0 bases and J by 5 bases, with 10 bases between them. This CDR3 contains 14 residues. From germline, CDR1 is MDHEN and CDR2 SYDVKM. The CDR3 protein is CASSLWDRQYGYTF. The CDR3, as DNA: TGTGCCAGCAGTTTATGGGACAGACAATATGGCTACACCTTC.

V and J are TRBV6-6 and TRBJ2-1, with 9 bases fitting TRBD1. The length of the CDR3 is 15 residues. V dropped 2 bases and J dropped 8; count of bases not matched to a gene: 7. Germline V lookup: CDR1 MNHNY, CDR2 SVGAGI (reference sequence). CDR3 nucleotide sequence: TGTGCCAGCAGTTACCCGGGACAGGGAGTGGATGAGCAGTTCTTC. It codes for CASSYPGQGVDEQFF.

The rearrangement links TRBV13 to TRBJ2-7, with TRBD2 matching over 10 bases. V lost 0 bases, J lost 2 bases, and 1 base stayed unmatched. The CDR3 covers 15 residues. Germline V gives CDR1 PRHDT, CDR2 FYEKMQ (reference sequence). The CDR3 DNA reads TGTGCCAGCAGCTTAGGCCTAGCGGGGGCCTACGAGCAGTACTTC. Its protein product is CASSLGLAGAYEQYF.

The J gene is TRBJ2-2, the V gene TRBV7-2; D is perhaps TRBD2 (7 bases). The CDR3 covers 17 residues. Germline V gene lookup returns CDR1 SGHTA and CDR2 FQGNSA. V lost 5 bases to trimming and J lost 5 bases, with 21 bases between them. The CDR3 DNA sequence: TGTGCCAGCAGCCCCTGGGGGCCTAGCGGTAAAACCGGGGAGCTGTTTTTT. Translation: CASSPWGPSGKTGELFF. Filled out from reference TRBV7-2 and TRBJ2-2, the complete variable domain reads GAGVSQSPSNKVTEKGKDVELRCDPISGHTALYWYRQSLGQGLEFLIYFQGNSAPDKSGLPSDRFSAERTGGSVSTLTIQRTQQEDSAVYLCASSPWGPSGKTGELFFGEGSRLTVL.

The J gene is TRBJ1-2, the V gene TRBV10-3; D possibly corresponds to TRBD1 (5 bases). CDR3 length: 15 amino acids. Trimming left V 1 base short and J 0 bases short, with 9 bases between. Germline V gene data show CDR1 as ENHRY and CDR2 as SYGVKD. CDR3 sequence reads: CAISELMDTNYGYTF. For the CDR3, the DNA is TGTGCCATCAGTGAGTTGATGGACACTAACTATGGCTACACCTTC.

CDR3 region: CAIRDSTSSGNTIYF. In DNA, the CDR3 is TGTGCCATCAGGGACAGTACAAGCTCTGGAAACACCATATATTTT. The chain recombines TRBV10-3 with TRBJ1-3; D possibly corresponds to TRBD1 (6 bases). Germline CDR1 is ENHRY and CDR2 is SYGVKD. Trimming pared 6 bases from V and 0 bases from J, leaving 12 bases between. The CDR3 is made up of 15 amino acids.

This sequence joins TRBV18 and TRBJ1-5; D may be TRBD1 (5 bases). The CDR3 extends over 12 amino acids. CDR1 and CDR2 (germline): KGHSH, LQKENI. V lost 6 bases and J lost 8, with 11 bases in between. In nucleotides, the CDR3 is TGTGCCAGCTCGGGACCGGGGGAGCCCCAGCATTTT. It specifies CASSGPGEPQHF.

V gene TRBV7-9 combines with J gene TRBJ2-7; D remains unclear. V shed 1 base and J shed 5 bases, with 6 bases lying between them. CDR3 length: 12 residues. Germline CDR1 is SEHNR and CDR2 is FQNEAQ (reference sequence). CDR3 protein: CASSLVAHEQYF. The CDR3 DNA follows: TGTGCCAGCAGCTTAGTAGCTCACGAGCAGTACTTC.

The rearrangement links TRBV10-3 to TRBJ2-5; 7 positions match TRBD2. J was trimmed by 7 bases and V by 2 bases; bases with no gene match: 16. The CDR3 is 17 residues long. Germline-derived CDR1 and CDR2 are ENHRY and SYGVKD. The CDR3 bases are TGTGCCATCAGTGAGCCGCCCTGGGACTACACAAAAGGGACCCAGTACTTC. It is translated as CAISEPPWDYTKGTQYF.

On this clone itself: Relative to the germline gene, one junction end is altered; a read error may explain this. The gene calls are TRBV5-4 and TRBJ2-1, with 9 bases fitting TRBD1. Germline CDR1 reads SGHNT; CDR2 reads YYREEE (reference sequence). This CDR3 has 11 amino acids. The CDR3 loop reads CASSSGTGKLF. In nucleotides, the CDR3 is TGTGCCAGCAGCTCCGGGACAGGGAAGCTCTTC.

This chain links TRBV19 with TRBJ1-1, with a possible D match to TRBD1 (5 bases). V was pared by 7 bases and J by 1 base, with 10 bases between. CDR1 is LNHDA, CDR2 SQIVND, per germline (reference sequence). CDR3 length: 13 amino acids. The CDR3: CASTSDRNTEAFF. The DNA for the CDR3 is TGTGCCAGTACCTCCGACAGGAACACTGAAGCTTTCTTT.

This chain connects TRBV5-1 to TRBJ2-7; weak D call: TRBD1 (7 bases). The CDR3 covers 15 residues. CDR1 and CDR2 (germline): SGHRS, YFSETQ. The V and J ends lost 0 bases and 4 bases respectively, with 14 bases between them. The CDR3 DNA reads TGCGCCAGCAGCTTGGCAGGGGGGAGCTTATACGAGCAGTACTTC. It specifies CASSLAGGSLYEQYF.